These 21 T cell receptor beta chains were all obtained from the same sample, sequenced in a study of cytomegalovirus exposure and HLA in healthy donors (dated by TCRdb to about 2017). Receptor libraries were prepared by the immunoSEQ multiplex PCR assay. A mixture of 60 forward primers for TCR Vbeta segments and 13 reverse primers for TCR Jbeta segments was used in the multiplex PCR. The clones in this table, taken by TCRdb from immuneACCESS, are in-frame only. Not every clone is retained; where verified, under half of the shortfall comes from an unresolved V gene, and the cause of the rest is unknown. The table for this sample lists fewer than 250,000 clones; more than 70% of them were counted only once. The ten largest clones add up to about 1.7% of the sample. The material sequenced was PBMCs. The receptors derive from a man aged 40-50 years in good health and CMV-seropositive.

This chain links TRBV9 with TRBJ2-7; TRBD1 might be the D (6 bases). CDR1 and CDR2 (germline): SGDLS, YYNGEE. CDR3 size: 14 residues. Deletions cut 3 bases from V and 3 bases from J, with 13 bases between. CDR3 nucleotide sequence: TGTGCCAGCAGCGCGGACTTAGGGGGCTACGAGCAGTACTTC. Its protein product is CASSADLGGYEQYF.

V and J are TRBV5-1 and TRBJ2-5; D perhaps matches TRBD1 (6 bases). Deletions cut 1 base from V and 4 bases from J, with 11 bases between. The CDR3 is 14 residues long. CDR1 is SGHRS and CDR2 is YFSETQ in the germline V gene. The CDR3 loop reads CASSLLGTRETQYF. In nucleotides, the CDR3 is TGCGCCAGCAGCTTGTTAGGGACAAGAGAGACCCAGTACTTC.

The count of this clone is one. The chain joins TRBV25-1 to TRBJ2-5, with 11 bases aligning to TRBD1. With 4 bases clipped from V and 4 bases from J, the junction kept 5 bases outside the gene matches. Looked up from germline, CDR1 is MGHDK and CDR2 is SYGVNS. This CDR3 has 15 residues. CDR3 DNA: TGTGCCAGCAGTGGGGGGGGACAGGGGGGAGAGACCCAGTACTTC. Translation: CASSGGGQGGETQYF.

This clone was recorded only once. This chain links TRBV28 with TRBJ2-7, with D tentatively TRBD2 (6 bases). Germline assignment: CDR1 MDHEN and CDR2 SYDVKM. The CDR3 extends over 15 amino acids. V lost 0 bases, J lost 2 bases, and 11 bases lay in between. The CDR3 sequence: CASSLWTGDTYEQYF. The CDR3, as DNA: TGTGCCAGCAGTTTATGGACGGGAGACACCTACGAGCAGTACTTC.

The chain recombines TRBV7-9 with TRBJ2-1; a possible D gene is TRBD2 (5 bases). This CDR3 has 15 amino acids. CDR1 and CDR2 (germline): SEHNR, FQNEAQ (reference sequence). With 5 bases removed from V and 4 bases from J, the gap between germline ends came to 15 bases. CDR3 nucleotides: TGTGCCAGCAGCCGGACTTCCAATAAGTACAATGAGCAGTTCTTC. It is translated as CASSRTSNKYNEQFF.

This clone was observed once. The chain uses TRBV2 and TRBJ2-1, with 8 positions matching TRBD2. Germline loops: CDR1 SNHLY, CDR2 FYNNEI. This CDR3 comprises 12 residues. The V and J ends lost 8 bases and 10 bases, in that order; junction bases with no gene match: 7. The CDR3, as DNA: TGTGCCAGCCCCGTCCGGGGGGGGGAGCAGTTCTTC. Translated: CASPVRGGEQFF. The full variable domain, with the rest looked up from reference TRBV2 and TRBJ2-1, is EPEVTQTPSHQVTQMGQEVILRCVPISNHLYFYWYRQILGQKVEFLVSFYNNEISEKSEIFDDQFSVERPDGSNFTLKIRSTKLEDSAMYFCASPVRGGEQFFGPGTRLTVL.

The gene calls are TRBV29-1 and TRBJ1-1; D unresolved. The CDR3 has 13 amino acids. The V gene lost 4 bases and the J gene lost 1 base, with 10 bases spanning the gap. Germline V gives CDR1 SQVTM, CDR2 ANQGSEA. The CDR3 sequence: CSVVTGWNTEAFF. The CDR3 region has the DNA TGCAGCGTTGTAACGGGGTGGAACACTGAAGCTTTCTTT.

The chain couples TRBV7-9 to TRBJ2-7; possible D gene TRBD2, 5 bases. CDR3 length equals 11 residues. Germline CDR1 is SEHNR and CDR2 is FQNEAQ (reference sequence). With 4 bases removed from V and 8 bases from J, the gap between germline ends came to 9 bases. The CDR3 bases are TGTGCCAGCAGCTCCGGGATCAAGCAGTACTTC. It codes for CASSSGIKQYF.

This chain links TRBV7-2 with TRBJ1-5; 7 bases fit TRBD1. The germline CDR1 and CDR2 sequences are SGHTA and FQGNSA. With V trimmed by 1 base and J by 3 bases, 3 bases remained unmatched. The CDR3 consists of 15 residues. The CDR3 loop is CASSLGRGINQPQHF. The CDR3 DNA reads as TGTGCCAGCAGCTTAGGCAGGGGGATCAATCAGCCCCAGCATTTT. Full variable domain (missing parts from reference TRBV7-2 and TRBJ1-5): GAGVSQSPSNKVTEKGKDVELRCDPISGHTALYWYRQSLGQGLEFLIYFQGNSAPDKSGLPSDRFSAERTGGSVSTLTIQRTQQEDSAVYLCASSLGRGINQPQHFGDGTRLSIL.

This clone was seen a handful of times. The chain joins TRBV2 to TRBJ1-5, with D unclear. The CDR3 runs 13 residues. Per the germline V gene, CDR1 is SNHLY and CDR2 is FYNNEI. V was cut by 3 bases and J by 7 bases, with 10 bases left in between. CDR3 nucleotide sequence: TGTGCCAGCAGTGATGAGGAGGTACAGCCCCAGCATTTT. This sequence encodes CASSDEEVQPQHF. The variable domain in full, with the rest retrieved from reference TRBV2 and TRBJ1-5, is EPEVTQTPSHQVTQMGQEVILRCVPISNHLYFYWYRQILGQKVEFLVSFYNNEISEKSEIFDDQFSVERPDGSNFTLKIRSTKLEDSAMYFCASSDEEVQPQHFGDGTRLSIL.

CDR3 sequence: CASSKFGVGRGRLEGPEAFF. The CDR3 DNA sequence: TGTGCCAGCAGCAAGTTCGGGGTGGGCAGGGGGCGCCTAGAAGGTCCTGAAGCTTTCTTT. V and J are TRBV21-1 and TRBJ1-1; the D call TRBD1 from the table was never checked on the DNA. TRBV21-1 constitutes a pseudogene. The CDR3 covers 20 residues.

This rearrangement joins TRBV19 to TRBJ1-1; D is perhaps TRBD1 (6 bases). The length of the CDR3 is 16 residues. The germline CDR1 and CDR2 sequences are LNHDA and SQIVND (reference sequence). Trimming removed 0 bases from V and 4 bases from J, with 15 bases in between. The CDR3: CASSIEKGGPRTEAFF. For the CDR3, the DNA is TGTGCCAGTAGTATAGAGAAGGGGGGGCCGCGCACTGAAGCTTTCTTT.

The chain employs TRBV28 and TRBJ2-7; D remains unclear. CDR1 and CDR2 from the germline V gene are MDHEN and SYDVKM. The CDR3 runs to 12 residues. The V gene lost 5 bases and the J gene lost 1 base, with 6 bases spanning the gap. DNA for the CDR3: TGTGCCAGCAGTGTAGATTCCTACGAGCAGTACTTC. Translation: CASSVDSYEQYF.

This rearrangement joins TRBV5-1 to TRBJ1-3; 9 bases fit TRBD1. The length of the CDR3 is 15 residues. The ends lost 4 bases at V and 0 bases at J; junction bases unmatched: 2. Germline values: CDR1 SGHRS, CDR2 YFSETQ. CDR3 in DNA: TGCGCCAGCAGCAGGACAGGGGCCTCTGGAAACACCATATATTTT. The encoded protein is CASSRTGASGNTIYF.

The rearrangement links TRBV6-5 to TRBJ2-7; D perhaps matches TRBD2 (6 bases). V gave up 0 bases and J gave up 4 bases, with 13 bases separating them. Germline CDR1 and CDR2: MNHEY and SVGAGI. The CDR3 has 15 amino acids. The CDR3 coding sequence is TGTGCCAGCAGTTACTCAATAGTACGGGAGTACGAGCAGTACTTC. It yields the protein CASSYSIVREYEQYF.

This rearrangement joins TRBV2 to TRBJ2-3; 9 positions match TRBD2. The ends lost 4 bases at V and 0 bases at J; junction bases unmatched: 2. CDR3 length: 15 residues. Germline CDR1 is SNHLY and CDR2 is FYNNEI. The CDR3 DNA sequence: TGTGCCAGCAGTGGAACTAGCGGGAGCACAGATACGCAGTATTTT. Translated: CASSGTSGSTDTQYF.

As for this clone: The junction and the germline gene differ at one end; a read error may be behind it. This chain uses TRBV7-7 with TRBJ2-7, with D tentatively TRBD2 (5 bases). The germline CDR1 and CDR2 sequences are SSHAT and FNYEAQ (reference sequence). This CDR3 spans 14 amino acids. In DNA form, the CDR3 reads TGTGCTAGCAGCCCCGGGATAGTAAGCTACGAGCAGTACTTC. The encoded protein is CASSPGIVSYEQYF. Variable domain in full (rest from reference TRBV7-7 and TRBJ2-7): GAGVSQSPRYKVTKRGQDVTLRCDPISSHATLYWYQQALGQGPEFLTYFNYEAQPDKSGLPSDRFSAERPEGSISTLTIQRTEQRDSAMYRCASSPGIVSYEQYFGPGTRLTVT.

The V and J genes are TRBV9 and TRBJ2-7; D not certain. Germline-derived CDR1 and CDR2 are SGDLS and YYNGEE. V gave up 0 bases and J gave up 3 bases, with 10 bases separating them. The CDR3 extends over 14 amino acids. CDR3 in amino acids: CASSVGLTNYEQYF. CDR3 DNA: TGTGCCAGCAGCGTAGGCTTAACAAACTACGAGCAGTACTTC.

V gene TRBV5-4 combines with J gene TRBJ2-3; TRBD2 agrees at 7 bases. Per the germline V gene, CDR1 is SGHNT and CDR2 is YYREEE (reference sequence). With V trimmed by 4 bases and J by 2 bases, 7 bases remained unmatched. The CDR3 extends over 15 amino acids. CDR3 DNA: TGTGCCAGCAGCACCTTTACTAGCGCCACAGATACGCAGTATTTT. Translating gives CASSTFTSATDTQYF. Variable domain in full (rest from reference TRBV5-4 and TRBJ2-3): ETGVTQSPTHLIKTRGQQVTLRCSSQSGHNTVSWYQQALGQGPQFIFQYYREEENGRGNFPPRFSGLQFPNYSSELNVNALELDDSALYLCASSTFTSATDTQYFGPGTRLTVL.

The chain uses TRBV18 and TRBJ2-1; TRBD2 matches 7 bases. CDR3 length: 15 residues. With V trimmed by 2 bases and J by 2 bases, 3 bases remained unmatched. The V gene's germline CDR1 is KGHSH and CDR2 LQKENI. The CDR3 region is CASSPGSGAYNEQFF. The CDR3 DNA sequence: TGTGCCAGCTCACCAGGGAGCGGGGCCTACAATGAGCAGTTCTTC.

CDR3 in amino acids: CASRPGTGAYEQYF. The CDR3 DNA reads as TGTGCCAGCAGGCCCGGGACAGGGGCCTACGAGCAGTACTTC. The rearrangement uses TRBV28 and TRBJ2-7; 10 nucleotides match TRBD1. Germline CDR1 MDHEN, CDR2 SYDVKM. Trimming at V came to 6 bases and at J to 2 bases, leaving 4 bases not matched to a gene. This CDR3 spans 14 amino acids.